This T cell receptor (beta chain) was sequenced for a study of blood T cell repertoires in COVID-19. Turning to the study itself: Sample material is recorded as cDNA or gDNA derived from T cells, B-cell-depleted T cells, or PBMCs.

The table came from immunoSEQ multiplex PCR; TCRdb's copy has only in-frame clones and leaves some out. The sample lists roughly 130,000 clones, roughly 80% occurring once. CDR3 length: 13 residues. In germline, CDR1 is SEHNR, CDR2 FQNEAQ (reference sequence). The germline V and J ends were trimmed by 1 base and 7 bases, with 7 bases remaining between them. The sample consisted of peripheral blood. This clonotype was sampled from a woman in her fifties or sixties with acute or convalescent COVID-19. The chain links TRBV7-9 to TRBJ1-4, with a weak D call TRBD1 (6 bases). The CDR3, as DNA: TGTGCCAGCAGCTTAGAAGGGGGTGAAAAACTGTTTTTT. Protein product: CASSLEGGEKLFF.